The present T cell receptor (beta chain) was sequenced within a study of control samples from healthy donors and cancer patients. Produced via immunoSEQ multiplex PCR; TCRdb's table is partial and in-frame only. Of 110,000 to 150,000 clones listed, about 89% are singletons. The source of this sequence is a man between 25 and 39 years old in good health. The sample consisted of blood.

As DNA, the CDR3 is TGCAGTGCTAGTGAGCCGGAACACTATGGAAACACCATATATTTT. Translated: CSASEPEHYGNTIYF. This chain uses TRBV20-1 with TRBJ1-3; D not resolved. Germline V lookup: CDR1 DFQATT, CDR2 SNEGSKA (reference sequence). The V and J ends lost 3 bases and 3 bases respectively, with 15 bases between them. The CDR3 consists of 15 residues.